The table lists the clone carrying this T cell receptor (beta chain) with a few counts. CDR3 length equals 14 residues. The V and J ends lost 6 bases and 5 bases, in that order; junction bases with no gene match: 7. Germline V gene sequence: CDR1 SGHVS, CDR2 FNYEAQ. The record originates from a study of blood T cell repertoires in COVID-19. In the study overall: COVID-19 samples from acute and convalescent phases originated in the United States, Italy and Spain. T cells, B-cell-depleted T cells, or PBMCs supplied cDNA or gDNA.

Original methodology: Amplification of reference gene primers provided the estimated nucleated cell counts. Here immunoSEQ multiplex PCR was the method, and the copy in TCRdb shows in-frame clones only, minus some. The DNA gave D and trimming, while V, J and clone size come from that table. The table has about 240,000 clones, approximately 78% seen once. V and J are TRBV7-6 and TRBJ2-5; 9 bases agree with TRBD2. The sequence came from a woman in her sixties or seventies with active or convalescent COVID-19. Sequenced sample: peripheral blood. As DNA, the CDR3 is TGTGCCAGCAGGCTAGCGGGGTGGTCTGAGACCCAGTACTTC. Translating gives CASRLAGWSETQYF.